The 12 T cell receptor beta chains presented below share a single source sample, sequenced in a study of T cell changes during pregnancy in multiple sclerosis. Sequencing was performed with immunoSEQ multiplex PCR; in TCRdb, only in-frame clones are kept and a portion is missing. The data contain around 50,000 clones, around nine tenths of them singletons. Sequencing input: peripheral blood from another person, used as feeder cells. Receptors originate from a human donor whose cells served as feeder cells for cultures in a pregnancy study.

The V and J genes are TRBV7-2 and TRBJ1-2; no firm D call. V was clipped by 1 base and J by 0 bases, with 6 bases between them. Germline CDR1 is SGHTA and CDR2 is FQGNSA. The CDR3 sequence is 14 residues long. As DNA, the CDR3 is TGTGCCAGCAGCTTAGACGGAACTAACTATGGCTACACCTTC. This codes for CASSLDGTNYGYTF.

V and J are TRBV10-3 and TRBJ1-5, with D unclear. Trimming shortened V by 7 bases and J by 2 bases, and 12 bases separated the two germline ends. This CDR3 is built from 14 residues. Germline V gene sequence: CDR1 ENHRY, CDR2 SYGVKD. The CDR3 bases are TGTGCCATCAAAGAGGGTGTGGGCAATCAGCCCCAGCATTTT. This gives the protein CAIKEGVGNQPQHF.

V usage is TRBV6-1 and J usage is TRBJ2-7; 12 bases align to TRBD1. The CDR3 totals 15 residues. V lost 8 bases to trimming and J lost 5 bases; unmatched junction nucleotides: 10. Germline V gene lookup returns CDR1 MNHNS and CDR2 SASEGT. CDR3 nucleotide sequence: TGTGCCAGCCCGGCCGGGACAGGGGGCAATCACGAGCAGTACTTC. Its translation: CASPAGTGGNHEQYF.

This clone has only one observation. This chain joins TRBV5-1 and TRBJ2-1, with 15 nucleotides matching TRBD2. The CDR3 is 18 amino acids. V was clipped by 4 bases and J by 2 bases; unmatched bases: 7. The germline V gene has CDR1 SGHRS and CDR2 YFSETQ. The CDR3: CASSTGLAGGVTYNEQFF. Here the CDR3 DNA reads TGCGCCAGCAGCACGGGACTAGCGGGAGGAGTTACCTACAATGAGCAGTTCTTC.

This chain connects TRBV11-1 to TRBJ1-1; TRBD1 might be the D (5 bases). V was trimmed by 1 base and J by 6 bases, leaving 9 bases between them. Per the germline V gene, CDR1 is SGHAT and CDR2 is FQDESV (reference sequence). The CDR3 totals 13 residues. The CDR3: CASSLEGRAEAFF. DNA for the CDR3: TGTGCCAGCAGCTTAGAGGGCAGGGCTGAAGCTTTCTTT.

The chain links TRBV11-1 to TRBJ2-1; 9 nucleotides align to TRBD2. V shed 0 bases and J 8 bases; nucleotides not matched to a gene: 5. Germline CDR1 SGHAT, CDR2 FQDESV (reference sequence). The CDR3 has 15 amino acids. This chain's CDR3 is CASSLASGSWDEQFF. CDR3 bases: TGTGCCAGCAGCTTAGCTAGCGGGAGTTGGGATGAGCAGTTCTTC.

The V call is TRBV30, the J call TRBJ1-4; 8 bases are shared with TRBD1. Germline trimming cut 5 bases from V and 4 bases from J; bases unmatched to any gene: 6. The CDR3 is 14 amino acids. Germline values: CDR1 GTSNPN, CDR2 SVGIG (reference sequence). CDR3 sequence: CAWDRGAVNEKLFF. The CDR3 region has the DNA TGTGCCTGGGACAGGGGAGCGGTTAATGAAAAACTGTTTTTT.

This clone was observed a few times. This rearrangement joins TRBV6-1 to TRBJ1-5; 8 bases fit TRBD1. V lost 3 bases to trimming and J lost 6 bases; unmatched junction nucleotides: 7. This CDR3 comprises 15 residues. Looked up from germline, CDR1 is MNHNS and CDR2 is SASEGT. The CDR3 sequence is CASSDGTGGGQPQHF. CDR3 nucleotide sequence: TGTGCCAGCAGTGACGGCACAGGGGGGGGTCAGCCCCAGCATTTT.

This clone was seen only a few times. V and J are TRBV6-4 and TRBJ2-2; 8 bases are a match to TRBD2. J lost 4 bases, V lost 5 bases, and 0 bases had no gene match. The length of the CDR3 is 13 residues. From germline, CDR1 is MRHNA and CDR2 SNTAGT. CDR3 in amino acids: CASSSGSTGELFF. The CDR3 DNA follows: TGTGCCAGCAGTAGCGGGAGCACCGGGGAGCTGTTTTTT.

This chain links TRBV6-5 with TRBJ1-2; no definite D call. CDR3 length: 14 amino acids. Germline V gene sequence: CDR1 MNHEY, CDR2 SVGAGI. Trimming removed 1 base at V and 2 bases at J, with 8 bases between. CDR3 sequence reads: CASSYLGGNYGYTF. CDR3 bases: TGTGCCAGCAGTTACTTGGGAGGGAACTATGGCTACACCTTC.

This clone turned up a few times. CDR3 nucleotide sequence: TGCAGTGCTAGAGAGGTCTACGAGCAGTACTTC. Its translation is CSAREVYEQYF. The V gene is TRBV20-1, the J gene TRBJ2-7; no reliable D call. The CDR3 sequence is 11 residues long. Germline V CDR1 and CDR2: DFQATT, SNEGSKA (reference sequence). V was shortened by 0 bases and J by 3 bases, with 3 bases between the two germline ends.

The chain combines TRBV5-4 with TRBJ2-5; D possibly corresponds to TRBD1 (8 bases). The germline V gene has CDR1 SGHNT and CDR2 YYREEE (reference sequence). This CDR3 spans 15 amino acids. With 4 bases removed from V and 2 bases from J, the gap between germline ends came to 15 bases. This CDR3 reads CASSGGGQVQETQYF. As DNA, the CDR3 is TGTGCCAGCAGCGGGGGGGGACAGGTTCAAGAGACCCAGTACTTC.